The 29 T cell receptor beta chains given below trace back to one sample, sequenced in a study of OX40 agonist ivuxolimab in advanced cancers. The library was made by the immunoSEQ multiplex PCR assay. Entries here come from immuneACCESS through TCRdb and include only in-frame sequences with V and J called. Some clones fail to appear in such tables; in the studies checked, an unresolved V gene covers under half of the shortfall, and the cause of the remainder is unknown. This sample comprises approximately 70,000 clones, 90% of them detected only once. About 0.51% of the sample is held by the ten biggest clonotypes. The input for sequencing was CD4+ or CD8+ T cells sorted from blood, taken in a trial of the OX40 agonist ivuxolimab. The receptors shown here come from an adult with an advanced solid tumor such as melanoma, head and neck, liver or kidney cancer.

The chain links TRBV2 to TRBJ1-5; a possible D gene is TRBD1 (5 bases). This CDR3 is 11 amino acids long. Trimming left V 5 bases short and J 6 bases short, with 5 bases between. In germline, CDR1 is SNHLY, CDR2 FYNNEI. The CDR3 protein is CASSQGQPQHF. The CDR3 DNA reads as TGTGCCAGCAGTCAGGGTCAGCCCCAGCATTTT.

This clone is a singleton in its sample. The rearrangement links TRBV9 to TRBJ2-7, with 9 bases aligning to TRBD1. Germline V gene sequence: CDR1 SGDLS, CDR2 YYNGEE. This CDR3 spans 14 amino acids. Trimming cost V 4 bases and J 7 bases; bases outside gene matches: 9. Here the CDR3 reads CASSFRTGAGEQYF. In DNA, the CDR3 is TGTGCCAGCAGCTTCCGGACAGGGGCAGGGGAGCAGTACTTC. The variable domain in full, completed from reference TRBV9 and TRBJ2-7, reads DSGVTQTPKHLITATGQRVTLRCSPRSGDLSVYWYQQSLDQGLQFLIQYYNGEERAKGNILERFSAQQFPDLHSELNLSSLELGDSALYFCASSFRTGAGEQYFGPGTRLTVT.

CDR3 sequence (DNA): TGCGCCAGCAGCCAAGCAGGGGGTGCCTACACCTTC. Translated, it gives CASSQAGGAYTF. The chain has TRBV4-1 and TRBJ1-2, with 7 bases identical to TRBD1. The germline CDR1 and CDR2 sequences are MGHRA and YSYEKL. This CDR3 region has 12 residues. The junction had 3 bases not matched to a gene; V was cut back by 1 base and J by 10 bases.

J is TRBJ2-3 and V is TRBV6-4; no clear D. The CDR3 loop spans 10 amino acids. Germline lookup yields CDR1 MRHNA and CDR2 SNTAGT. With 2 bases removed from V and 6 bases from J, the gap between germline ends came to 0 bases. The chain's CDR3 is CASSDDTQYF. For the CDR3, the DNA is TGTGCCAGCAGTGACGATACGCAGTATTTT.

This chain connects TRBV9 to TRBJ2-1, with TRBD2 identical over 12 bases. The CDR3 is 16 residues long. Unmatched junction bases numbered 14, after V lost 4 bases and J lost 12 bases. Germline V CDR1 and CDR2: SGDLS, YYNGEE. CDR3 region: CASSPKILAGGPGQFF. CDR3 nucleotides: TGTGCCAGCAGCCCAAAGATACTAGCGGGAGGCCCCGGGCAGTTCTTC.

This clone occurred once. The chain combines TRBV7-2 with TRBJ1-2, with D perhaps TRBD1 (5 bases). This CDR3 has 14 residues. Germline CDR1 reads SGHTA; CDR2 reads FQGNSA. Trimming removed 1 base from V and 5 bases from J, with 11 bases in between. CDR3: CASSLGVTAYGYTF. The CDR3 region has the DNA TGTGCCAGCAGCTTAGGGGTGACAGCGTATGGCTACACCTTC.

As concerns this clone: At the DNA level, this CDR3 is encoded by other sequences in the same sample as well. The chain recombines TRBV30 with TRBJ2-5; D remains ambiguous. Germline lookup yields CDR1 GTSNPN and CDR2 SVGIG (reference sequence). The CDR3 extends over 11 amino acids. Trimming removed 0 bases at V and 4 bases at J, with 3 bases between. CDR3 in amino acids: CAWSVAETQYF. The CDR3 nucleotides are TGTGCCTGGAGTGTCGCAGAGACCCAGTACTTC.

This chain links TRBV6-6 with TRBJ1-1; D is undetermined. The germline V gene has CDR1 MNHNY and CDR2 SVGAGI (reference sequence). The length of the CDR3 is 11 residues. V lost 2 bases and J lost 10, with 8 bases in between. CDR3 in DNA: TGTGCCAGCAGTTACCAAGGGAGAGCTTTCTTT. Amino acid sequence: CASSYQGRAFF.

Here the CDR3 DNA reads TGCAGTACGAGGAGAAAACTGTTTTTT. Amino acids: CSTRRKLFF. The chain carries TRBV20-1 and TRBJ1-4; D is unclear. This CDR3 is 9 amino acids long. V was clipped by 8 bases and J by 10 bases, with 8 bases between them. The germline gives CDR1 DFQATT, CDR2 SNEGSKA (reference sequence).

Only one count was recorded for this clone. J is TRBJ2-3 and V is TRBV7-8; tentatively, D is TRBD2 (5 bases). V dropped 0 bases and J dropped 1 base, with 17 bases sitting between them. Per germline, CDR1 SGHVS and CDR2 FQNEAQ. CDR3 length equals 18 residues. The CDR3 loop is CASSLAGRTVNGTDTQYF. The DNA for the CDR3 is TGTGCCAGCAGCTTAGCGGGGAGAACGGTGAATGGCACAGATACGCAGTATTTT.

This chain uses TRBV29-1 with TRBJ1-1; D call uncertain. V gave up 6 bases and J gave up 8 bases, with 19 bases separating them. The CDR3 spans 13 residues. Germline V CDR1 and CDR2: SQVTM, ANQGSEA. CDR3 bases: TGCAGCGTCGATTACAGTACCCAAGGGGAAGCTTTCTTT. Protein product: CSVDYSTQGEAFF.

The chain is built from TRBV2 and TRBJ2-1; no clear D. The CDR3 is 13 residues long. The germline V gene encodes CDR1 SNHLY and CDR2 FYNNEI. The V end was cut by 0 bases, the J end by 13 bases, with 13 bases between. The CDR3 sequence: CASSEAQGRFQFF. CDR3 DNA sequence: TGTGCCAGCAGTGAAGCGCAAGGCCGATTCCAGTTCTTC.

The genes are TRBV6-5 and TRBJ2-7; no firm D call. Germline CDR1 and CDR2: MNHEY and SVGAGI. Trimming took 6 bases from V and 2 from J, leaving 17 bases between them. The CDR3 is 15 amino acids. The CDR3 bases are TGTGCCAGCAGCCGGCAAGTAGCCTACCCCTACGAGCAGTACTTC. It yields the protein CASSRQVAYPYEQYF.

The chain joins TRBV19 to TRBJ1-5; D perhaps matches TRBD1 (6 bases). This CDR3 spans 15 amino acids. V lost 3 bases and J lost 5, with 14 bases in between. In germline, CDR1 is LNHDA, CDR2 SQIVND (reference sequence). The CDR3 nucleotides are TGTGCCAGTAGTATTGGGGGGCGGGAGGATCAGCCCCAGCATTTT. Translation: CASSIGGREDQPQHF.

The chain carries TRBV19 and TRBJ2-3; 7 bases match TRBD2. There are 15 residues in the CDR3. V lost 8 bases, J lost 0 bases, and 8 bases stayed unmatched. CDR1 and CDR2 (germline): LNHDA, SQIVND (reference sequence). The CDR3 reads CASSRLAGSTDTQYF. CDR3 DNA: TGTGCCAGTTCACGACTAGCAGGAAGCACAGATACGCAGTATTTT.

The J gene is TRBJ2-1, the V gene TRBV7-9; TRBD1 is a possible D gene (6 bases). The CDR3 spans 13 residues. CDR1 SEHNR and CDR2 FQNEAQ come from the germline V gene (reference sequence). Trimming cost V 5 bases and J 10 bases, with 15 bases left between them. CDR3 sequence reads: CASSRQQGGEQFF. For the CDR3, the DNA is TGTGCCAGCAGCAGGCAACAGGGTGGCGAGCAGTTCTTC.

The table lists this clone with a few counts. The chain carries TRBV7-6 and TRBJ2-3, with no clear D. CDR1 SGHVS and CDR2 FNYEAQ come from the germline V gene. The CDR3 has 13 amino acids. Trimming left V 7 bases short and J 6 bases short, with 14 bases between. The CDR3 reads CASTNAPGDTQYF. The CDR3 bases are TGTGCCAGCACAAATGCTCCGGGCGATACGCAGTATTTT. Looking up the rest from reference TRBV7-6 and TRBJ2-3 gives the full variable domain: GAGVSQSPRYKVTKRGQDVALRCDPISGHVSLYWYRQALGQGPEFLTYFNYEAQQDKSGLPNDRFSAERPEGSISTLTIQRTEQRDSAMYRCASTNAPGDTQYFGPGTRLTVL.

This chain links TRBV5-4 with TRBJ2-4; no clear D. The CDR3 spans 12 residues. The germline V and J ends were trimmed by 6 bases and 9 bases, with 13 bases remaining between them. CDR1 and CDR2 (germline): SGHNT, YYREEE (reference sequence). CDR3 nucleotides: TGTGCCAGCATCAACCGGTGGGGCATTCAGTACTTC. It codes for CASINRWGIQYF. The entire variable domain, with the rest obtained from reference TRBV5-4 and TRBJ2-4, is as follows: ETGVTQSPTHLIKTRGQQVTLRCSSQSGHNTVSWYQQALGQGPQFIFQYYREEENGRGNFPPRFSGLQFPNYSSELNVNALELDDSALYLCASINRWGIQYFGAGTRLSVL.

The chain is built from TRBV2 and TRBJ2-3, with 7 bases identical to TRBD2. V was pared by 8 bases and J by 2 bases, with 4 bases of the junction left unmatched. Germline CDR1 is SNHLY and CDR2 is FYNNEI. This CDR3 spans 13 amino acids. The DNA of the CDR3 is TGTGCCAGCCGGGGGGACTACACAGATACGCAGTATTTT. This gives the protein CASRGDYTDTQYF.

The chain employs TRBV4-3 and TRBJ1-2; D call uncertain. CDR1 LGHNA and CDR2 YSLEER come from the germline V gene. Between the trimmed V and J ends, which lost 1 base and 5 bases, there was a span of 14 bases. The CDR3 runs to 15 residues. DNA of the CDR3: TGCGCCAGCAGCCAAGCTGGCATTCCAGGTTATGGCTACACCTTC. Translating it yields CASSQAGIPGYGYTF.

The J gene is TRBJ2-5, the V gene TRBV6-1; D gene uncertain. V dropped 8 bases and J dropped 0 bases, with 10 bases sitting between them. This CDR3 spans 13 amino acids. In germline, CDR1 is MNHNS, CDR2 SASEGT. CDR3 bases: TGTGCCAGCGGTGCGACCCACCAAGAGACCCAGTACTTC. Protein product: CASGATHQETQYF.

The chain has TRBV2 and TRBJ2-1, with 14 nucleotides matching TRBD2. CDR3 length: 16 amino acids. After removal of 5 bases from V and 9 bases from J, the junction contained 9 bases not matched to a gene. Germline assignment: CDR1 SNHLY and CDR2 FYNNEI. CDR3 residues: CASSRLAGGPYIEQFF. In DNA form, the CDR3 reads TGTGCCAGCAGTAGACTAGCGGGAGGGCCATATATTGAGCAGTTCTTC.

The rearrangement links TRBV19 to TRBJ1-5, with D perhaps matching TRBD1 (5 bases). The CDR3 extends over 14 amino acids. The germline V gene encodes CDR1 LNHDA and CDR2 SQIVND (reference sequence). V lost 3 bases to trimming and J lost 9 bases, with 15 bases between them. The CDR3, as DNA: TGTGCCAGTAGTATGTGGGGGGGAAAATCGCCCCAGCATTTT. This gives the protein CASSMWGGKSPQHF.

The V and J genes are TRBV5-8 and TRBJ2-7, with unresolved D. Between the trimmed V and J ends, which lost 4 bases and 4 bases, there was a span of 12 bases. CDR3 length equals 13 residues. Germline V gene sequence: CDR1 SGHTS, CDR2 YDEGEE. The CDR3 spells CASSARTAYEQYF. The CDR3 region has the DNA TGTGCCAGCAGCGCTCGAACGGCTTACGAGCAGTACTTC. The whole variable domain, remainder taken from reference TRBV5-8 and TRBJ2-7, is EAGVTQSPTHLIKTRGQQATLRCSPISGHTSVYWYQQALGLGLQFLLWYDEGEERNRGNFPPRFSGRQFPNYSSELNVNALELEDSALYLCASSARTAYEQYFGPGTRLTVT.

J is TRBJ2-7 and V is TRBV4-3, with unresolved D. This CDR3 has 14 amino acids. V was pared by 0 bases and J by 3 bases, with 9 bases between. Germline assignment: CDR1 LGHNA and CDR2 YSLEER. The CDR3 sequence is CASSQDPDSYEQYF. CDR3 sequence (DNA): TGCGCCAGCAGCCAAGATCCCGATAGCTACGAGCAGTACTTC.

The J gene is TRBJ2-7, the V gene TRBV7-2; D possibly matches TRBD1 or TRBD2 (7 bases each). CDR3 length: 18 residues. Germline V CDR1 and CDR2: SGHTA, FQGNSA. Trimming removed 5 bases from V and 2 bases from J, with 25 bases in between. CDR3 sequence reads: CASSPRGGAQMWTYEQYF. CDR3 in DNA: TGTGCCAGCAGCCCCAGGGGGGGGGCGCAGATGTGGACCTACGAGCAGTACTTC.

V gene TRBV7-9 combines with J gene TRBJ1-1; no firm D call. This CDR3 spans 15 amino acids. Trimming took 1 base from V and 0 from J, leaving 9 bases between them. Germline V gene sequence: CDR1 SEHNR, CDR2 FQNEAQ (reference sequence). The CDR3 loop is CASSLVLGMNTEAFF. The CDR3 region has the DNA TGTGCCAGCAGCTTAGTCTTGGGGATGAACACTGAAGCTTTCTTT.

This chain connects TRBV6-6 to TRBJ2-7; D is possibly TRBD1 or TRBD2 (5 bases each). V was clipped by 6 bases and J by 3 bases, with 18 bases between them. The V gene's germline CDR1 is MNHNY and CDR2 SVGAGI (reference sequence). The CDR3 covers 15 residues. The CDR3 is CASRTALGRGYEQYF. The CDR3, as DNA: TGTGCCAGCAGGACAGCGTTGGGGAGAGGCTACGAGCAGTACTTC.

The chain links TRBV29-1 to TRBJ2-7; 7 bases align to TRBD1. Germline CDR1 and CDR2: SQVTM and ANQGSEA. The CDR3 sequence is 12 residues long. V lost 4 bases, J lost 3 bases, and 3 bases stayed unmatched. CDR3 in amino acids: CSVGRQGYEQYF. The CDR3 DNA sequence: TGCAGCGTTGGCCGACAGGGCTACGAGCAGTACTTC.